Given below is one T cell receptor (beta chain) in context. This sample was included in a study of beta chain features in type 1 diabetes. Study overall: Comparable age, gender and cell yields were observed in patients relative to healthy donors.

From germline, CDR1 is SSHAT and CDR2 FNYEAQ (reference sequence). This CDR3 is built from 13 residues. Sequenced material consisted of expressed TCRB transcripts (all of the isolated RNA was reverse transcribed). TCRdb keeps only in-frame clones here, not all; method: immunoSEQ multiplex PCR. The sample contains 620,000 or so clones, roughly a sixth of which appear only once. Sequenced sample: naive CD4+ T cells from blood. This sequence joins TRBV7-7 and TRBJ2-5; D is possibly TRBD1 (5 bases). The end of the DNA is better explained by TRBJ2-7, so the J call may be wrong. This TCR derives from a man younger than 35 in good health. As DNA, the CDR3 is TGTGCCAGCAGCTTAGACAGGACCTACGAGCAGTACTTC. Protein: CASSLDRTYEQYF.